Below are 15 T cell receptor beta chains sequenced from a single sample in a study of blood T cells in healthy people across ages. PCR was performed a second time for roughly 6 to 12 cycles using a sample-barcoded 5' primer and a J-beta primer mix. MiXCR, applied by TCRdb to the 5' RACE reads, yields one record per CDR3 protein. Of about a million distinct CDR3 sequences in the sample, less than 45% are singletons; the top ten hold around 14%. Sequenced input: blood. Source of these receptors: a man aged 18-30 years in good health.

The rearrangement uses TRBV6-5 and TRBJ1-3; D may be TRBD1 (6 bases). Germline V gives CDR1 MNHEY, CDR2 SVGAGI. Trimming removed 6 bases from V and 0 bases from J, with 12 bases in between. This CDR3 region has 15 residues. The CDR3 DNA reads as TGTGCCAGCAGCCGGGACATAGCCTCTGGAAACACCATATATTTT. Translation gives CASSRDIASGNTIYF.

J is TRBJ2-3 and V is TRBV9; TRBD2 is a possible D gene (5 bases). CDR3 length: 15 amino acids. CDR1 and CDR2 (germline): SGDLS, YYNGEE. Trimming took off 4 bases at V and 4 bases at J, with 16 bases between the two ends. CDR3 region: CASSTGGGVSDTQYF. For the CDR3, the DNA is TGTGCCAGCAGCACTGGAGGTGGAGTGTCAGATACGCAGTATTTT. Full variable domain (rest looked up from reference TRBV9 and TRBJ2-3): DSGVTQTPKHLITATGQRVTLRCSPRSGDLSVYWYQQSLDQGLQFLIQYYNGEERAKGNILERFSAQQFPDLHSELNLSSLELGDSALYFCASSTGGGVSDTQYFGPGTRLTVL.

This clonotype was found a few times. The rearrangement joins TRBV2 to TRBJ2-5, with TRBD2 identical over 8 bases. V was pared by 6 bases and J by 11 bases, with 20 bases of the junction left unmatched. The CDR3 is 16 residues long. Germline CDR1 is SNHLY and CDR2 is FYNNEI. The DNA of the CDR3 is TGTGCCAGCAGCGAAAGGGTTGGGACTAGTTCAGTTGAGCAGTACTTC. Amino acids: CASSERVGTSSVEQYF.

This clonotype was observed a few times. The chain is built from TRBV20-1 and TRBJ1-2; D gene ambiguous. Trimming shortened V by 1 base and J by 8 bases, and 23 bases separated the two germline ends. CDR3 length: 16 residues. Per the germline V gene, CDR1 is DFQATT and CDR2 is SNEGSKA (reference sequence). The CDR3 coding sequence is TGCAGTGCTAGAGTTGGGAGGCCGCCGCATCAAGGAGGCTACACCTTC. Protein: CSARVGRPPHQGGYTF.

The rearrangement links TRBV4-3 to TRBJ1-5; D not certain. The CDR3 loop spans 16 amino acids. V shed 2 bases and J shed 0 bases, with 11 bases lying between them. Looked up from germline, CDR1 is LGHNA and CDR2 is YSLEER. Here the CDR3 DNA reads TGCGCCAGCAGCCAACGCTTGAGAGTTAGCAATCAGCCCCAGCATTTT. It encodes CASSQRLRVSNQPQHF.

The chain is built from TRBV7-2 and TRBJ1-2; the D is unclear. Trimming pared 5 bases from V and 5 bases from J, leaving 24 bases between. The CDR3 covers 17 residues. Germline CDR1 SGHTA, CDR2 FQGNSA. CDR3 protein: CASSRTGRGQVGYGYTF. The CDR3 DNA follows: TGTGCCAGCAGCCGAACTGGCCGAGGGCAGGTGGGGTATGGCTACACCTTC. The full variable domain, completed using reference TRBV7-2 and TRBJ1-2, is GAGVSQSPSNKVTEKGKDVELRCDPISGHTALYWYRQSLGQGLEFLIYFQGNSAPDKSGLPSDRFSAERTGGSVSTLTIQRTQQEDSAVYLCASSRTGRGQVGYGYTFGSGTRLTVV.

The rearrangement links TRBV14 to TRBJ2-2; D gene unclear. Germline CDR1 SGHDN, CDR2 FVKESK. V was shortened by 3 bases and J by 4 bases, with 9 bases between the two germline ends. The CDR3 totals 14 residues. As DNA, the CDR3 is TGTGCCAGCAGCCACATTGACCGCACCGGGGAGCTGTTTTTT. Translating gives CASSHIDRTGELFF.

To note about this clonotype: The junction departs from germline at one end; a sequencing error may be responsible. The chain has TRBV5-6 and TRBJ2-1; D is possibly TRBD1 (6 bases). Germline-derived CDR1 and CDR2 are SGHDT and YYEEEE. CDR3 size: 16 residues. The chain's CDR3 is CASSSPQGPSYNEQFF. The DNA for the CDR3 is TGTGCCAGCAGCTCCCCACAGGGCCCATCCTACAACGAGCAGTTCTTC.

CDR3 sequence reads: CASGNRDASTDTQYF. The CDR3 DNA is TGTGCCAGCGGGAATAGAGATGCTAGCACAGATACGCAGTATTTT. The genes are TRBV2 and TRBJ2-3; D is ambiguous. Germline V gene sequence: CDR1 SNHLY, CDR2 FYNNEI. The CDR3 sequence is 15 residues long. Trimming took off 8 bases at V and 0 bases at J, with 15 bases between the two ends.

The gene calls are TRBV14 and TRBJ1-6; a possible D gene is TRBD1 (5 bases). V was cut by 4 bases and J by 13 bases, with 14 bases left in between. Germline loops: CDR1 SGHDN, CDR2 FVKESK. The CDR3 has 13 residues. CDR3 amino acids: CASSPTGVSPLHF. The DNA for the CDR3 is TGTGCCAGCAGCCCAACAGGCGTATCCCCCCTCCACTTT.

Remarks on this clonotype: One junction end does not reproduce the germline sequence, and a read error may be involved. The chain is built from TRBV7-7 and TRBJ2-7; tentatively, D is TRBD1 or TRBD2 (7 bases each). This CDR3 region has 17 residues. Germline values: CDR1 SSHAT, CDR2 FNYEAQ (reference sequence). For the CDR3, the DNA is TGTGCTAGCAGCTTAGCTCCGGGGAGGGGGCCCTCCTACGAGCAGTACTTC. Translation gives CASSLAPGRGPSYEQYF. Full variable domain (outside the CDR3, taken from reference TRBV7-7 and TRBJ2-7): GAGVSQSPRYKVTKRGQDVTLRCDPISSHATLYWYQQALGQGPEFLTYFNYEAQPDKSGLPSDRFSAERPEGSISTLTIQRTEQRDSAMYRCASSLAPGRGPSYEQYFGPGTRLTVT.

The chain links TRBV10-3 to TRBJ2-1; no definite D call. Matching the DNA end better, TRBJ2-7 makes the J call doubtful. In germline, CDR1 is ENHRY, CDR2 SYGVKD. The CDR3 runs to 14 residues. The CDR3 protein is CAIRLRSPYNEQYF. The CDR3 DNA is TGTGCCATCAGGCTCAGGTCCCCATACAATGAGCAGTACTTC.

The CDR3 protein is CATGTGHNSPLHF. The DNA of the CDR3 is TGCGCCACCGGGACAGGACATAATTCACCCCTCCACTTT. The V and J genes are TRBV4-1 and TRBJ1-6, with TRBD1 identical over 8 bases. This CDR3 comprises 13 residues. Germline V gene sequence: CDR1 MGHRA, CDR2 YSYEKL. V gave up 10 bases and J gave up 5 bases; unmatched junction bases: 4.

This chain links TRBV20-1 with TRBJ2-1; TRBD2 aligns across 10 bases. Trimming took 1 base from V and 5 from J; bases not matched to a gene: 8. From germline, CDR1 is DFQATT and CDR2 SNEGSKA (reference sequence). The CDR3 runs to 16 residues. In nucleotides, the CDR3 is TGCAGTGCTAGAGCCCTCGAGAGCGGGGGGGACAATGAGCAGTTCTTC. Translation: CSARALESGGDNEQFF.

Notes on this clonotype: At one of its ends the junction is not consistent with the germline gene, which may arise from a read error. The rearrangement uses TRBV2 and TRBJ1-5, with a weak D call TRBD1 (5 bases). Looked up from germline, CDR1 is SNHLY and CDR2 is FYNNEI. This CDR3 comprises 15 residues. The CDR3 nucleotides read TGTGCCAGCAGCTCGGACAAATATAGCAATCGGCCCCAGCATTTT. Encoded protein: CASSSDKYSNRPQHF.